The next 14 T cell receptor beta chains were all read from a single sample in a study of cytomegalovirus exposure and HLA in healthy donors. The PCR contained 60 Vbeta and 13 Jbeta primers. Data came from immunoSEQ multiplex PCR; TCRdb stores just in-frame clones and leaves some out. The sample has some 150,000 clones, approximately 80% seen once; the top ten hold 1.4%. Sequencing was performed on PBMCs. These receptors were taken from a man aged 30-40 years in good health and CMV-seropositive.

The rearrangement links TRBV5-1 to TRBJ1-3; TRBD1 is a possible D gene (5 bases). This CDR3 has 16 amino acids. The V end lost 0 bases, the J end lost 0 bases, and 10 bases lay between the germline ends. From germline, CDR1 is SGHRS and CDR2 YFSETQ. CDR3 protein: CASSLERGYSGNTIYF. CDR3 coding DNA: TGCGCCAGCAGCTTGGAAAGGGGATACTCTGGAAACACCATATATTTT.

V gene TRBV28 combines with J gene TRBJ2-2; D ambiguous. Germline loops: CDR1 MDHEN, CDR2 SYDVKM. Deletions cut 3 bases from V and 6 bases from J, with 5 bases between. The CDR3 extends over 12 amino acids. CDR3 sequence: CASSFGAGELFF. In DNA, the CDR3 is TGTGCCAGCAGTTTCGGAGCCGGGGAGCTGTTTTTT.

The genes are TRBV4-2 and TRBJ2-7; 9 bases align to TRBD1. The germline V gene has CDR1 LGHNA and CDR2 YNFKEQ. Trimming took 1 base from V and 3 from J; bases not matched to a gene: 4. The length of the CDR3 is 15 residues. The CDR3 nucleotides are TGTGCCAGCAGCCAAGGGTCGGGACAGGGCTACGAGCAGTACTTC. Amino acid sequence: CASSQGSGQGYEQYF.

V usage is TRBV7-8 and J usage is TRBJ1-5; D is perhaps TRBD1 (5 bases). Deletions cut 1 base from V and 6 bases from J, with 13 bases between. The CDR3 runs to 15 residues. In germline, CDR1 is SGHVS, CDR2 FQNEAQ. DNA of the CDR3: TGTGCCAGCAGCTTAGGACAGTCGGTTGGTCAGCCCCAGCATTTT. Amino acids: CASSLGQSVGQPQHF.

The rearrangement joins TRBV30 to TRBJ1-1, with TRBD1 identical over 8 bases. The J segment lost 5 bases and the V segment lost 3 bases, leaving 11 bases of the junction unmatched. The CDR3 is 15 residues long. In germline, CDR1 is GTSNPN, CDR2 SVGIG (reference sequence). The CDR3 region is CAWRPQTGVQTEAFF. CDR3 sequence (DNA): TGTGCCTGGAGGCCCCAGACAGGGGTTCAAACTGAAGCTTTCTTT.

The chain links TRBV2 to TRBJ1-1; possibly TRBD1 for D (6 bases). Between the trimmed V and J ends, which lost 5 bases and 4 bases, there was a span of 17 bases. The germline gives CDR1 SNHLY, CDR2 FYNNEI. The CDR3 has 15 residues. CDR3 sequence: CASSREGRGVTEAFF. CDR3 in DNA: TGTGCCAGCAGTAGGGAAGGGAGGGGGGTCACTGAAGCTTTCTTT.

V usage is TRBV7-8 and J usage is TRBJ2-3, with 9 bases aligning to TRBD1. This CDR3 has 16 amino acids. V lost 1 base to trimming and J lost 3 bases; unmatched junction nucleotides: 5. The germline V gene encodes CDR1 SGHVS and CDR2 FQNEAQ. In DNA form, the CDR3 reads TGTGCCAGCAGCTTAGAGACAGGGGGGCGAACAGATACGCAGTATTTT. This translates into CASSLETGGRTDTQYF.

The chain recombines TRBV27 with TRBJ1-4; maybe TRBD1 (5 bases). This CDR3 is 14 amino acids long. Trimming removed 1 base from V and 8 bases from J, with 11 bases in between. Germline CDR1 reads MNHEY; CDR2 reads SMNVEV (reference sequence). Here the CDR3 DNA reads TGTGCCAGCAGTTTATGGGGAGGGGCAGAAAAACTGTTTTTT. It translates to CASSLWGGAEKLFF.

The CDR3 region has the DNA TGTGCCAGCACCCGGGACAGGGGGAACACCGGGGAGCTGTTTTTT. Its protein product is CASTRDRGNTGELFF. The rearrangement links TRBV6-5 to TRBJ2-2, with 10 bases fitting TRBD1. V was clipped by 7 bases and J by 1 base; unmatched bases: 3. CDR3 length: 15 amino acids. CDR1 is MNHEY and CDR2 is SVGAGI in the germline V gene.

The rearrangement links TRBV6-1 to TRBJ2-7; D not certain. The CDR3 consists of 14 residues. V shed 2 bases and J shed 0 bases, with 8 bases lying between them. Germline loops: CDR1 MNHNS, CDR2 SASEGT. The CDR3 loop is CASSEFVSSYEQYF. The CDR3 DNA reads TGTGCCAGCAGTGAATTTGTCAGCTCCTACGAGCAGTACTTC.

Only one count was recorded for this clone. The gene calls are TRBV27 and TRBJ2-1; 10 positions agree with TRBD2. This CDR3 comprises 15 residues. The V gene end was trimmed by 3 bases and the J gene end by 7 bases; junction bases not matched to a gene: 6. The germline CDR1 and CDR2 sequences are MNHEY and SMNVEV (reference sequence). Here the CDR3 reads CASSFASGGANEQFF. The CDR3 region has the DNA TGTGCCAGCAGTTTCGCCAGCGGGGGGGCTAATGAGCAGTTCTTC.

The chain links TRBV4-2 to TRBJ1-4; D not resolved. The CDR3 loop spans 15 amino acids. Germline CDR1 and CDR2: LGHNA and YNFKEQ. V gave up 3 bases and J gave up 7 bases, with 15 bases separating them. The CDR3 nucleotides read TGTGCCAGCAGCCAGACGAGTGGCGGGTCTGAAAAACTGTTTTTT. Encoded protein: CASSQTSGGSEKLFF.

This clone was recorded a few times. V and J are TRBV6-5 and TRBJ1-1; TRBD1 matches 8 bases. The germline V gene has CDR1 MNHEY and CDR2 SVGAGI. After removal of 4 bases from V and 3 bases from J, the junction contained 10 bases not matched to a gene. This CDR3 is built from 16 residues. CDR3 amino acids: CASSSARGLVDTEAFF. CDR3 DNA: TGTGCCAGCAGTTCGGCCAGGGGGCTCGTTGACACTGAAGCTTTCTTT.

This clone was counted a few times. The V gene is TRBV6-1, the J gene TRBJ1-1; D remains unclear. From germline, CDR1 is MNHNS and CDR2 SASEGT. V lost 5 bases, J lost 8 bases, and 12 bases lay in between. The CDR3 runs 12 residues. Here the CDR3 reads CASSHTYAEAFF. The CDR3 region has the DNA TGTGCCAGCAGTCACACATATGCCGAAGCTTTCTTT.